The rows below give T cell receptor beta chains drawn from one sample of a study of T cells after yellow fever vaccination. TCRdb ran MiXCR on the 5' RACE reads and lists one entry per CDR3 protein. The sample holds some 68,000 distinct CDR3 sequences, about 7% seen once. The material sequenced was CD8+ T cells sorted from PBMCs, taken roughly seven weeks after the first yellow fever vaccination. All receptors derive from a man between 18 and 29 years old who received the YFV17D yellow fever vaccine. The CDR3 runs from the conserved cysteine through the conserved F or W. A D gene is named only where the DNA matches it firmly. Size values are once, few and many counts, or a class for expanded clones, and some rows have none.

d_call j_call v_call clone_size cdr3_aa cdr3_nt
NA TRBJ2-7 TRBV7-9 few CASSLVRLHPSSYEQYF TGTGCCAGCAGCTTAGTCCGCCTACACCCTAGCTCCTACGAGCAGTACTTC
NA TRBJ2-1 TRBV6-5 few CASSYEAASSYNEQFF TGTGCCAGCAGTTATGAGGCCGCGAGCTCCTACAATGAGCAGTTCTTC
NA TRBJ2-2 TRBV7-9 many CASSPRGTGELFF TGTGCCAGCAGCCCTCGGGGCACCGGGGAGCTGTTTTTT
NA TRBJ2-5 TRBV5-4 few CASSLGAGEETQYF TGTGCCAGCAGCTTAGGTGCAGGGGAAGAGACCCAGTACTTC
NA TRBJ2-3 TRBV7-8 NA CASSFHRYRRTDTQYF TGTGCCAGCAGCTTTCACCGGTACCGACGGACAGATACGCAGTATTTT
TRBD1 TRBJ2-2 TRBV10-3 many CAISWDRHTGELFF TGTGCCATCAGCTGGGACAGACACACCGGGGAGCTGTTTTTT
NA TRBJ1-2 TRBV5-1 NA CASSFSQNYGYTF TGCGCCAGCAGCTTTTCACAGAACTATGGCTACACCTTC
NA TRBJ1-6 TRBV20-1 few CSARSYTGLNSPLHF TGCAGTGCGAGATCGTATACTGGGTTAAATTCACCCCTCCACTTT
NA TRBJ2-2 TRBV20-1 NA CSVLGAWVTGELFF TGCAGTGTCTTGGGGGCGTGGGTCACCGGGGAGCTGTTTTTT
TRBD1 TRBJ2-1 TRBV5-6 NA CASGPDRAVNEQFF TGTGCCAGCGGTCCAGACAGGGCTGTCAATGAGCAGTTCTTC
NA TRBJ2-5 TRBV4-3 many CASSQVGGETQYF TGCGCCAGCAGCCAAGTTGGTGGGGAGACCCAGTACTTC
NA TRBJ1-1 TRBV12-3/TRBV12-4 NA CASSLVSRSGEAFF TGTGCCAGCAGTTTGGTCAGCCGGTCGGGTGAAGCTTTCTTT
TRBD1 TRBJ2-3 TRBV7-9 many CASSDRGSSDTQYF TGTGCCAGCAGCGACAGGGGGTCCTCCGATACGCAGTATTTT
NA TRBJ1-1 TRBV4-3 many CASSQGRWRNTEAFF TGCGCCAGCAGCCAAGGGCGGTGGCGGAACACTGAAGCTTTCTTT
TRBD1 TRBJ2-5 TRBV12-3/TRBV12-4 many CASTTGWSETQYF TGTGCCAGCACGACAGGGTGGAGTGAGACCCAGTACTTC
NA TRBJ2-1 TRBV19 many CASRDYNEQFF TGTGCCAGTAGGGATTACAATGAGCAGTTCTTC